One and the same sample provided the 14 T cell receptor beta chains below, sequenced in a study of response to subunit inactivated influenza vaccine. TCRdb re-called the RT-PCR reads with MiXCR, one entry per CDR3 protein. This table holds a few hundred thousand distinct CDR3 sequences, around a fifth found once. The sample in question was PBMCs from blood, obtained approximately 22 months after vaccination. Receptors were obtained from a man aged 50 to 69 who received an inactivated influenza vaccine.

The chain joins TRBV29-1 to TRBJ1-2; no definite D call. Germline V gene sequence: CDR1 SQVTM, CDR2 ANQGSEA. V was pared by 1 base and J by 2 bases, with 8 bases between. There are 13 residues in the CDR3. The CDR3 DNA follows: TGCAGCGTTGAAGTCTTCGGAAACTATGGCTACACCTTC. Translating it yields CSVEVFGNYGYTF.

This clonotype occurred many times. This chain uses TRBV5-1 with TRBJ1-2; 8 bases agree with TRBD1. Unmatched junction bases numbered 3, after V lost 1 base and J lost 4 bases. The CDR3 spans 14 residues. CDR1 and CDR2 (germline): SGHRS, YFSETQ. CDR3 DNA sequence: TGCGCCAGCAGCTTGACAGGGGGAACCTATGGCTACACCTTC. Its translation is CASSLTGGTYGYTF.

CDR3 coding DNA: TGTGCCAGCAGCGTTTTTATAGCGGGGGACCCGCTCAGCTCCTACAATGAGCAGTTCTTC. It translates to CASSVFIAGDPLSSYNEQFF. The genes are TRBV11-2 and TRBJ2-1; 9 nucleotides align to TRBD2. Germline CDR1 is SGHAT and CDR2 is FQNNGV. V trimming: 5 bases; J trimming: 0 bases; junction bases outside the gene matches: 17. This CDR3 contains 20 residues.

The gene calls are TRBV29-1 and TRBJ2-2, with D possibly TRBD2 on 6 matching bases. The CDR3 has 14 amino acids. V gave up 3 bases and J gave up 4 bases, with 12 bases separating them. CDR1 and CDR2 (germline): SQVTM, ANQGSEA. The CDR3, as DNA: TGCAGCGTTGACGGGTCCGGGGGCACCGGGGAGCTGTTTTTT. This gives the protein CSVDGSGGTGELFF.

This clonotype was counted between two and nine times. V is TRBV29-1 and J is TRBJ1-2; 10 positions agree with TRBD1. CDR1 SQVTM and CDR2 ANQGSEA come from the germline V gene. CDR3 length: 12 residues. J lost 7 bases, V lost 7 bases, and 6 bases had no gene match. CDR3 DNA: TGCAGCGCCCGACAGGGGGCGGCTGGCTACACCTTC. It is translated as CSARQGAAGYTF. Looking up the rest from reference TRBV29-1 and TRBJ1-2 gives the full variable domain: SAVISQKPSRDICQRGTSLTIQCQVDSQVTMMFWYRQQPGQSLTLIATANQGSEATYESGFVIDKFPISRPNLTFSTLTVSNMSPEDSSIYLCSARQGAAGYTFGSGTRLTVV.

There are many counts of this clonotype. V is TRBV6-6 and J is TRBJ1-1; D remains unclear. With 2 bases removed from V and 1 base from J, the gap between germline ends came to 5 bases. Germline values: CDR1 MNHNY, CDR2 SVGAGI (reference sequence). The CDR3 extends over 13 amino acids. CDR3 loop: CASSYDRNTEAFF. The CDR3 bases are TGTGCCAGCAGTTACGATCGGAACACTGAAGCTTTCTTT.

This clonotype was counted a few times. V is TRBV5-1 and J is TRBJ1-2; a possible D gene is TRBD1 (5 bases). From germline, CDR1 is SGHRS and CDR2 YFSETQ. V was trimmed by 1 base and J by 4 bases, leaving 14 bases between them. This CDR3 comprises 15 residues. The CDR3 loop reads CASSLSSGLSYGYTF. The CDR3 nucleotides read TGCGCCAGCAGCTTGAGTTCAGGGTTGAGCTATGGCTACACCTTC.

The chain carries TRBV12-3 or TRBV12-4 and TRBJ1-2; 9 positions agree with TRBD1. With 5 bases clipped from V and 3 bases from J, the junction kept 4 bases outside the gene matches. This CDR3 region has 14 residues. CDR3 sequence: CASSKTGGYYGYTF. CDR3 DNA sequence: TGTGCCAGCAGTAAGACAGGGGGATACTATGGCTACACCTTC.

Here the CDR3 reads CASSFTQSYEQYF. The DNA for the CDR3 is TGTGCCAGCAGTTTCACTCAGAGCTACGAGCAGTACTTC. The gene calls are TRBV2 and TRBJ2-7, with D unclear. The CDR3 runs to 13 residues. Germline V lookup: CDR1 SNHLY, CDR2 FYNNEI. V lost 5 bases to trimming and J lost 3 bases, with 11 bases between them.

This rearrangement joins TRBV29-1 to TRBJ1-2; a weak D match, TRBD1 (5 bases). The CDR3 has 12 amino acids. V gave up 3 bases and J gave up 3 bases, with 8 bases separating them. CDR1 and CDR2 (germline): SQVTM, ANQGSEA. This CDR3 reads CSVDREDYGYTF. The CDR3 coding sequence is TGCAGCGTTGACAGGGAGGACTATGGCTACACCTTC.

The rearrangement links TRBV29-1 to TRBJ1-1; D perhaps matches TRBD1 (6 bases). The V end lost 5 bases, the J end lost 0 bases, and 13 bases lay between the germline ends. Germline V gene data show CDR1 as SQVTM and CDR2 as ANQGSEA. The CDR3 extends over 14 amino acids. The chain's CDR3 is CSVTSQGLNTEAFF. The CDR3 DNA follows: TGCAGCGTTACCTCTCAGGGGCTGAACACTGAAGCTTTCTTT.

The chain recombines TRBV5-4 with TRBJ2-3, with 7 bases matching TRBD1. The V and J ends lost 2 bases and 2 bases, in that order; junction bases with no gene match: 8. This CDR3 region has 16 residues. Germline V gives CDR1 SGHNT, CDR2 YYREEE (reference sequence). This chain's CDR3 is CASSFPGQVATDTQYF. In DNA, the CDR3 is TGTGCCAGCAGCTTCCCAGGACAGGTAGCCACAGATACGCAGTATTTT.

A few counts support this clonotype. The chain links TRBV3-1 to TRBJ2-7; D might be TRBD1 or TRBD2, each matching 5 bases. Germline V lookup: CDR1 LGHDT, CDR2 YNNKEL (reference sequence). This CDR3 has 14 amino acids. V dropped 3 bases and J dropped 5 bases, with 14 bases sitting between them. The CDR3 here is CASSQGPQGNEQYF. The DNA for the CDR3 is TGTGCCAGCAGCCAGGGACCCCAAGGGAACGAGCAGTACTTC.

This clonotype was observed a handful of times. The chain carries TRBV12-3 or TRBV12-4 and TRBJ2-3; D gene ambiguous. The V gene lost 7 bases and the J gene lost 1 base, with 18 bases spanning the gap. The CDR3 sequence is 16 residues long. The CDR3 coding sequence is TGTGCCAGCAAATCCGCTAGTGACCTTGGCACAGATACGCAGTATTTT. It is translated as CASKSASDLGTDTQYF.